The entry below gives a single TCR beta chain sequence along with its context. Its specificity is unknown. This sample stems from a study of PD-L1 blockade in urothelial cancer. For the study at large: Specimens of blood held a median count of approximately 150,000 T cells.

Per patient, between 1 and 8 samples were collected at pretreatment and on-treatment time points. Every PCR got spiked synthetic TCR analog templates. Profiled with immunoSEQ multiplex PCR; TCRdb holds only in-frame clones, not every one. The sample holds 70,000 to 90,000 clones; around 76% are singletons and the top ten take around 9.5%. CDR3 length: 14 residues. The ends were cut back, 1 base at V and 4 bases at J, with 9 bases in the middle. Looked up from germline, CDR1 is SSHAT and CDR2 is FNYEAQ (reference sequence). Study results and caveats: Enhanced expansion of tumor-associated blood clones at 3 weeks characterized durable-benefit patients.

The sequenced sample was PBMCs, obtained around atezolizumab (anti-PD-L1) treatment. This clonotype was sampled from a man aged 70-80 years with urothelial cancer. The chain is built from TRBV7-7 and TRBJ2-3, with D possibly matching TRBD1 (5 bases). The CDR3 reads CASSLDSGSDTQYF. CDR3 sequence (DNA): TGTGCCAGCAGCTTAGATTCAGGGTCAGATACGCAGTATTTT.